The text below deals with one TCR beta chain. Its antigen remains unidentified. Trimming removed 6 bases from V and 7 bases from J, with 28 bases in between. This CDR3 contains 17 residues. Germline CDR1 is ENHRY and CDR2 is SYGVKD. The data originate from a study of blood T cells in healthy people across ages. About the study: There was about one barcoded beta molecule captured by template switching per two T cells.

Study-wide points: Long-lived donors had more naive CD4+ cells and higher diversity than aged donors.

Collection of around 9.3 milliliters of peripheral blood was performed for each donor. Combining a sample-barcoded 5' primer with a J-beta primer mix, a second PCR ran for roughly 6 to 12 cycles. Each cDNA molecule was tagged by a template-switch adaptor that had 12 random nucleotides. TCRdb re-analysed the 5' RACE reads in MiXCR, keeping a single row per CDR3 protein. The sample carries more than 1,400,000 distinct CDR3 sequences, approximately 38% recorded once. The sequence was obtained from a woman between 18 and 29 years old in good health. Material for sequencing was blood. The J gene is TRBJ2-7, the V gene TRBV10-3; TRBD2 might be the D (5 bases). The CDR3 coding sequence is TGTGCCATCAGCCGATACCAACCGCAAACTAGGAGCGATGAGCAGTACTTC. It encodes CAISRYQPQTRSDEQYF.